These T cell receptor beta chains were read from a single sample in a study of monozygotic twins with inflammatory bowel disease. Following a re-call of the 5' RACE reads, TCRdb has one entry per CDR3 protein and lacks DNA. The repertoire shows some 170,000 distinct CDR3 sequences; the top ten hold approximately 7%. Sequencing input: blood. The receptors derive from a human donor with ulcerative colitis or Crohn's disease, or a healthy co-twin of an affected twin (not recorded which). Both conserved end residues are part of each CDR3. Fields, in order: V gene, J gene, CDR3 protein.

TRBV28	TRBJ2-2	CASDHNTGELFF
TRBV24-1	TRBJ2-2	CATSDFNENTGELFF
TRBV7-2	TRBJ2-3	CASSLISRSDTQYF
TRBV7-2	TRBJ1-5	CASSSFHLRWPQHF
TRBV12-3/TRBV12-4	TRBJ1-1	CASSLTGAGTEAFF
TRBV5-4	TRBJ2-3	CASKSGRDTDTQYF
TRBV6-2/TRBV6-3	TRBJ1-5	CASSPARQTDSNQPQHF
TRBV7-9	TRBJ1-1	CASSVDRANTEAFF
TRBV7-2	TRBJ2-5	CASSLWQGQETQYF
TRBV19	TRBJ2-1	CASSLTGDRSNEQFF
TRBV5-1	TRBJ2-7	CASSFRDGSSYEQYF
TRBV12-3/TRBV12-4	TRBJ2-3	CASSLVLGKWTDTQYF
TRBV6-2/TRBV6-3	TRBJ2-3	CASSYRRDFTDTQYF
TRBV12-3/TRBV12-4	TRBJ2-2	CASSRVPGELFF
TRBV20-1	TRBJ2-1	CSAALRRGDEQFF
TRBV6-5	TRBJ1-1	CASSYSDRGFTEAFF
TRBV7-9	TRBJ2-5	CASSLVSEGRNQETQYF
TRBV9	TRBJ2-2	CASSIKNTGELFF
TRBV10-3	TRBJ2-5	CAIRGTGQETQYF
TRBV10-3	TRBJ1-3	CAIGGHEGNTIYF
TRBV20-1	TRBJ2-5	CSARSVAVVQETQYF
TRBV5-6	TRBJ2-7	CASSLLDSHYEQYF
TRBV12-3/TRBV12-4	TRBJ2-1	CASSSGLAGRLYNEQFF
TRBV23-1	TRBJ1-5	CASSQSEGHYNQPQHF
TRBV7-2	TRBJ1-1	CASSLGQANTEAFF
TRBV5-1	TRBJ2-7	CASSLDGGSAAYEQYF